The table lists the clone carrying this T cell receptor (beta chain) with a few counts. Its target is not known. The data belong to a study of response to subunit inactivated influenza vaccine. Findings of the study overall: Authors suggested that a seasonal influenza vaccination recruits few new T cells each time.

MiXCR was run by TCRdb on the RT-PCR reads, yielding one entry per CDR3 protein. This repertoire shows about 650,000 distinct CDR3 sequences, 12% to 15% found once; its top ten account for less than 9%. The CDR3 length is 17 residues. J was trimmed by 0 bases and V by 1 base; bases with no gene match: 6. Germline V gives CDR1 LGHNA, CDR2 YNFKEQ. The genes are TRBV4-2 and TRBJ2-3, with 8 bases aligning to TRBD2. The clonotype was recovered from a man aged 45-60 years who received an inactivated influenza vaccine. The sample was PBMCs from blood, taken 14 to 15 days before vaccination. CDR3 sequence reads: CASSQGTRGRSTDTQYF. CDR3 bases: TGTGCCAGCAGCCAAGGGACCCGCGGGAGGAGCACAGATACGCAGTATTTT.